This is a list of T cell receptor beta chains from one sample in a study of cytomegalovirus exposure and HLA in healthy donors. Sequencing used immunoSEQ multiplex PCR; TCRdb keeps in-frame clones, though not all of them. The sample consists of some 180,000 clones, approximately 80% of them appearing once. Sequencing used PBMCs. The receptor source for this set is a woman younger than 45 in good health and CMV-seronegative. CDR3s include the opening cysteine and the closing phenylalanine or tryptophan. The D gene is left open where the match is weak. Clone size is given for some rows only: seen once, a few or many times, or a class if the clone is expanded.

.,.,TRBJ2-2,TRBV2,CASSGLVGGTGELFF,TGTGCCAGCAGTGGTCTGGTGGGGGGCACCGGGGAGCTGTTTTTT
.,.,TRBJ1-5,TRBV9,CASSVGAGGNQPQHF,TGTGCCAGCAGCGTAGGCGCGGGAGGCAATCAGCCCCAGCATTTT
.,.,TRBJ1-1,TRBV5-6,CASSLVGGPDTEAFF,TGTGCCAGCAGCTTGGTGGGGGGGCCGGACACTGAAGCTTTCTTT
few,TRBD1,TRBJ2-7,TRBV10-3,CAIRRQGDLYEQYF,TGTGCCATCAGGCGACAGGGGGACCTCTACGAGCAGTACTTC
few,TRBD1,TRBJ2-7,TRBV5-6,CASSHIDRAEQYF,TGTGCCAGCAGCCATATAGACAGGGCCGAGCAGTACTTC
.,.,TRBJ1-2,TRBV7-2,CASTPQVDYGYTF,TGTGCCAGCACCCCCCAGGTGGATTATGGCTACACCTTC
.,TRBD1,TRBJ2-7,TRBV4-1,CASSQVRDRYEQYF,TGCGCCAGCAGCCAGGTCCGGGACAGGTACGAGCAGTACTTC
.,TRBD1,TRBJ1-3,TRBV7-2,CASSTHRGLSGNTIYF,TGTGCCAGCAGCACCCACAGGGGGCTTTCTGGAAACACCATATATTTT
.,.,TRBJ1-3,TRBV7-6,CASSLAGGQLSGNTIYF,TGTGCCAGCAGCTTAGCGGGTGGACAGCTATCTGGAAACACCATATATTTT
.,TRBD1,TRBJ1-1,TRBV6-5,CASRLRDSRTEAFF,TGTGCCAGCAGACTTAGGGACAGTCGGACTGAAGCTTTCTTT
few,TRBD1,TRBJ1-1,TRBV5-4,CASSMDRVSLGTEAFF,TGTGCCAGCAGCATGGACAGGGTCTCTTTGGGCACTGAAGCTTTCTTT
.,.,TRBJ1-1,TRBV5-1,CASSLIGLGAFF,TGCGCCAGCAGCTTGATAGGACTTGGGGCTTTCTTT
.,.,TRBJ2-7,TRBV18,CASSPPSREWDEQYF,TGTGCCAGCTCACCACCATCCCGGGAGTGGGACGAGCAGTACTTC
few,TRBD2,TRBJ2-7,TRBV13,CASSLGGSGGAGEQYF,TGTGCCAGCAGCTTAGGTGGTAGCGGGGGGGCGGGAGAGCAGTACTTC
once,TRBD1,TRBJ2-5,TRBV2,CASSPRTGLGETQYF,TGTGCCAGCAGTCCAAGGACAGGGTTGGGAGAGACCCAGTACTTC
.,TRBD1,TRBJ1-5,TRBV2,CASSTTGGPQPQHF,TGTGCCAGCAGTACCACAGGGGGCCCTCAGCCCCAGCATTTT
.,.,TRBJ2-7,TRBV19,CASSSTGGAGYEQYF,TGTGCCAGTAGTAGCACAGGGGGGGCTGGATACGAGCAGTACTTC
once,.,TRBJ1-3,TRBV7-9,CASSLQAVGAGNTIYF,TGTGCCAGCAGCTTACAGGCTGTGGGAGCAGGAAACACCATATATTTT
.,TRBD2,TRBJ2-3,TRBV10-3,CAISDAGGTDTQYF,TGTGCCATCAGTGACGCGGGGGGCACAGATACGCAGTATTTT
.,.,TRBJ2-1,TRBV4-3,CASAARSRGYNEQFF,TGCGCCAGCGCAGCCCGTAGTCGAGGGTACAATGAGCAGTTCTTC
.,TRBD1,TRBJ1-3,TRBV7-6,CASSLRGNRGGNTIYF,TGTGCCAGCAGCTTAAGGGGCAACAGGGGGGGGAACACCATATATTTT
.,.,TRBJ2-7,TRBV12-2,CASRLTGLASSYEQYF,TGTGCAAGTCGCCTAACTGGACTAGCGAGCTCCTACGAGCAGTACTTC
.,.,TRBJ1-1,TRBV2,CASSEQSTEAFF,TGTGCCAGCAGTGAACAATCCACTGAAGCTTTCTTT
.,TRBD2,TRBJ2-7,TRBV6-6,CASSHRTSGGSYEQYF,TGTGCCAGCAGCCACCGGACTAGCGGGGGCTCCTACGAGCAGTACTTC
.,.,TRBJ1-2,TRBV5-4,CASSQQGYHGYTF,TGTGCCAGCAGCCAGCAGGGGTACCATGGCTACACCTTC
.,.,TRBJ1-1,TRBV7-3,CASSSQGGEAFF,TGTGCCAGCAGCTCCCAGGGTGGCGAAGCTTTCTTT
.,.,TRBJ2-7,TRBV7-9,CASSPSYEQYF,TGTGCCAGCAGCCCCTCCTACGAGCAGTACTTC
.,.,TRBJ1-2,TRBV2,CASSSRGGYTF,TGTGCCAGCTCCAGCCGCGGTGGCTACACCTTC
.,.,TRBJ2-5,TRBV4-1,CASSQTTGVETQYF,TGCGCCAGCAGCCAGACCACCGGGGTGGAGACCCAGTACTTC